The 15 T cell receptor beta chains given below trace back to one sample, sequenced in a study of CD8 T cells in Susac syndrome. The authors reverse transcribed roughly 0.5 to 1 ug RNA with random hexamers. TCRdb re-derived calls from the immunoSEQ multiplex PCR reads in MiXCR, one entry per CDR3 protein. The data contain approximately 200,000 distinct CDR3 sequences, roughly 90% of them singletons. The sequenced sample was CD8+ T cells from PBMCs. The receptors stem from a human donor with multiple sclerosis.

The chain recombines TRBV4-1 with TRBJ1-3; D not resolved. The CDR3 sequence is 14 residues long. Trimming removed 1 base at V and 12 bases at J, with 16 bases between. Germline lookup yields CDR1 MGHRA and CDR2 YSYEKL. The CDR3: CASSQGLFVSGIYF. The CDR3 DNA sequence: TGCGCCAGCAGCCAAGGGTTGTTTGTCTCCGGCATATATTTT.

V usage is TRBV5-6 and J usage is TRBJ2-1, with a possible D match to TRBD1 (5 bases). The ends were cut back, 3 bases at V and 8 bases at J, with 15 bases in the middle. This CDR3 has 14 residues. Germline V lookup: CDR1 SGHDT, CDR2 YYEEEE. The CDR3 is CASSSISTGYEQFF. The DNA for the CDR3 is TGTGCCAGCAGCTCCATTTCAACAGGCTATGAGCAGTTCTTC. Full variable domain (rest looked up from reference TRBV5-6 and TRBJ2-1): DAGVTQSPTHLIKTRGQQVTLRCSPKSGHDTVSWYQQALGQGPQFIFQYYEEEERQRGNFPDRFSGHQFPNYSSELNVNALLLGDSALYLCASSSISTGYEQFFGPGTRLTVL.

This clonotype has just one count. This chain uses TRBV4-2 with TRBJ2-3, with D uncertain. V was shortened by 4 bases and J by 4 bases, with 9 bases between the two germline ends. Germline V gene data show CDR1 as LGHNA and CDR2 as YNFKEQ. The CDR3 is 13 residues long. The CDR3 sequence: CASSPALSDTQYF. The CDR3, as DNA: TGTGCCAGCAGCCCTGCCCTATCAGATACGCAGTATTTT.

The genes are TRBV27 and TRBJ1-1; no clear D gene. V lost 4 bases to trimming and J lost 1 base, with 10 bases between them. In germline, CDR1 is MNHEY, CDR2 SMNVEV (reference sequence). This CDR3 region has 14 residues. The CDR3 region has the DNA TGTGCCAGCAGTTACGGTGGTTCGAACACTGAAGCTTTCTTT. The encoded protein is CASSYGGSNTEAFF.

The gene calls are TRBV7-2 and TRBJ2-7; no reliable D call. The germline V and J ends were trimmed by 5 bases and 2 bases, with 13 bases remaining between them. The CDR3 covers 14 residues. Germline V gene lookup returns CDR1 SGHTA and CDR2 FQGNSA. CDR3 nucleotides: TGTGCCAGCAGCCCCTCGGCTCGCCCCTACGAGCAGTACTTC. Translating gives CASSPSARPYEQYF. The whole variable domain, remainder taken from reference TRBV7-2 and TRBJ2-7, is GAGVSQSPSNKVTEKGKDVELRCDPISGHTALYWYRQSLGQGLEFLIYFQGNSAPDKSGLPSDRFSAERTGGSVSTLTIQRTQQEDSAVYLCASSPSARPYEQYFGPGTRLTVT.

The chain employs TRBV12-3 or TRBV12-4 and TRBJ1-2; TRBD1 might be the D (6 bases). The CDR3 runs to 14 residues. The V end was cut by 3 bases, the J end by 8 bases, with 16 bases between. The CDR3 nucleotides read TGTGCCAGCAGTTTTGGGACAACAAAAGGGGGCTACACCTTC. This translates into CASSFGTTKGGYTF.

V and J are TRBV5-6 and TRBJ1-1; unclear D gene. Trimming shortened V by 2 bases and J by 2 bases, and 7 bases separated the two germline ends. CDR3 length: 13 amino acids. Germline assignment: CDR1 SGHDT and CDR2 YYEEEE. The CDR3 spells CASSFLFNTEAFF. The CDR3 DNA follows: TGTGCCAGCAGCTTTCTTTTTAACACTGAAGCTTTCTTT.

The chain carries TRBV5-4 and TRBJ2-1; D may be TRBD1 or TRBD2 (5 bases each). The CDR3 covers 13 residues. The V end was cut by 1 base, the J end by 8 bases, with 10 bases between. Germline V gene data show CDR1 as SGHNT and CDR2 as YYREEE (reference sequence). The CDR3 coding sequence is TGTGCCAGCAGCTTGTTGGGGGTCCATGAGCAGTTCTTC. Translating it yields CASSLLGVHEQFF. The full variable domain, rest sourced from reference TRBV5-4 and TRBJ2-1, is ETGVTQSPTHLIKTRGQQVTLRCSSQSGHNTVSWYQQALGQGPQFIFQYYREEENGRGNFPPRFSGLQFPNYSSELNVNALELDDSALYLCASSLLGVHEQFFGPGTRLTVL.

The chain uses TRBV28 and TRBJ2-2; the D is unclear. The length of the CDR3 is 13 residues. In germline, CDR1 is MDHEN, CDR2 SYDVKM. V gave up 3 bases and J gave up 2 bases, with 4 bases separating them. CDR3 sequence (DNA): TGTGCCAGCAGTTTCAGAAACACCGGGGAGCTGTTTTTT. Residues: CASSFRNTGELFF.

The rearrangement links TRBV27 to TRBJ1-2, with D unresolved. V lost 2 bases and J 3 bases, leaving 10 bases between the germline ends. The CDR3 length is 14 residues. Germline CDR1 is MNHEY and CDR2 is SMNVEV (reference sequence). CDR3 sequence reads: CASSLAGSHYGYTF. The CDR3 DNA sequence: TGTGCCAGCAGTTTAGCGGGGTCACACTATGGCTACACCTTC.

This clonotype was recorded only once. The chain links TRBV2 to TRBJ2-3, with 8 bases lining up with TRBD2. Germline-derived CDR1 and CDR2 are SNHLY and FYNNEI. This CDR3 region has 16 residues. CDR3 region: CGQQPPLAASTDTQYF. CDR3 bases: TGTGGACAGCAGCCTCCACTAGCGGCTAGCACAGATACGCAGTATTTT.

The V gene is TRBV7-9, the J gene TRBJ1-1; D is unresolved. This CDR3 is 13 amino acids long. CDR1 SEHNR and CDR2 FQNEAQ come from the germline V gene (reference sequence). With 7 bases removed from V and 3 bases from J, the gap between germline ends came to 12 bases. This CDR3 is CASTDQEYTEAFF. The CDR3 DNA is TGTGCCAGCACCGATCAGGAGTACACTGAAGCTTTCTTT.

The chain uses TRBV20-1 and TRBJ1-5, with D maybe TRBD1 (6 bases). V lost 1 base, J lost 2 bases, and 15 bases lay in between. The CDR3 extends over 16 amino acids. Germline V lookup: CDR1 DFQATT, CDR2 SNEGSKA (reference sequence). The DNA for the CDR3 is TGCAGTGCTAGAGGGAACAGGGTTAGGGGCAATCAGCCCCAGCATTTT. Residues: CSARGNRVRGNQPQHF.

The rearrangement uses TRBV7-9 and TRBJ2-7, with D possibly matching TRBD2 (7 bases). With 5 bases removed from V and 0 bases from J, the gap between germline ends came to 14 bases. Germline V gene lookup returns CDR1 SEHNR and CDR2 FQNEAQ (reference sequence). The CDR3 has 15 residues. The CDR3 nucleotides are TGTGCCAGCAGCCCGGAGGGGGGGGCCTCCTACGAGCAGTACTTC. Translated, it gives CASSPEGGASYEQYF.

The chain combines TRBV12-3 or TRBV12-4 with TRBJ1-3, with a weak D call TRBD1 (5 bases). V was shortened by 8 bases and J by 4 bases, with 18 bases between the two germline ends. CDR3 length: 15 residues. DNA for the CDR3: TGTGCCAGCCTGAAGGCCGGGACTAGAGGAAACACCATATATTTT. Translated, it gives CASLKAGTRGNTIYF.